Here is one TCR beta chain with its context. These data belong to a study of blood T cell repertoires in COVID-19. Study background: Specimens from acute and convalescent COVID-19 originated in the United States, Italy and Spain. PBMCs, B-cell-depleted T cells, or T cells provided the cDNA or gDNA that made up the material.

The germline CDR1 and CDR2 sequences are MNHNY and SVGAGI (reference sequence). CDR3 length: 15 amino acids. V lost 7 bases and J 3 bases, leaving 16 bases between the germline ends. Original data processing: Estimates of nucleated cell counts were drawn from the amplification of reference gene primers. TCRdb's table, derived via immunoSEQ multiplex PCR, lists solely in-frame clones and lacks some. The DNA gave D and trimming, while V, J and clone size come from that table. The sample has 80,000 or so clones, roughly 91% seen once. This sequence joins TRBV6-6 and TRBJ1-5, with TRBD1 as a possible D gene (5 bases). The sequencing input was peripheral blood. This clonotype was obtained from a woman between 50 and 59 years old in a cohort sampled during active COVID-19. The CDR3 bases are TGTGCCAGCACCACGGGGGGTGTTGACAATCAGCCCCAGCATTTT. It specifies CASTTGGVDNQPQHF.